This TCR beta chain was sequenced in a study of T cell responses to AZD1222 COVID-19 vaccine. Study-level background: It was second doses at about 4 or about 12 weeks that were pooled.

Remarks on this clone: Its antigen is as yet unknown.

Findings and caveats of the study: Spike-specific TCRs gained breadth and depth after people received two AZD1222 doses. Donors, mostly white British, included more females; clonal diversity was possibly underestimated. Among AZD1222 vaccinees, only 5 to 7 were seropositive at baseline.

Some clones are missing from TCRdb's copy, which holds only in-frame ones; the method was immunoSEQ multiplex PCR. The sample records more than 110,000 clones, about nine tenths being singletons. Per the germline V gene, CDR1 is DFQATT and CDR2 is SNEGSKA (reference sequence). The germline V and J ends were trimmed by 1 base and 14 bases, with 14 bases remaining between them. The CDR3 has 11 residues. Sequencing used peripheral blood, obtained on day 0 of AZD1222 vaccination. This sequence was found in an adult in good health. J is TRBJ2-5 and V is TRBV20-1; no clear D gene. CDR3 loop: CSARVGRPDYF. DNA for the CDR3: TGCAGTGCTAGAGTAGGGCGGCCCGACTACTTC.